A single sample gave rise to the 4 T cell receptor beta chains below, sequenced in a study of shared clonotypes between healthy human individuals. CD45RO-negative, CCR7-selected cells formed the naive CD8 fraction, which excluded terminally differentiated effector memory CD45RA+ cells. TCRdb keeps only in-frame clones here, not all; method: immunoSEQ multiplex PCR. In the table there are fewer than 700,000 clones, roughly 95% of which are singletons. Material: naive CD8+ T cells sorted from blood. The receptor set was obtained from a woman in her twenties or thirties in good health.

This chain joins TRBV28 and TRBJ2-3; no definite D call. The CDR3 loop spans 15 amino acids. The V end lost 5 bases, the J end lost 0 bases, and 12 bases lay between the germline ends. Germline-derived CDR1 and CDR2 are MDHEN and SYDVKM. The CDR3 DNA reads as TGTGCCAGCAGTCACCACAGTTCTAGCACAGATACGCAGTATTTT. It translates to CASSHHSSSTDTQYF.

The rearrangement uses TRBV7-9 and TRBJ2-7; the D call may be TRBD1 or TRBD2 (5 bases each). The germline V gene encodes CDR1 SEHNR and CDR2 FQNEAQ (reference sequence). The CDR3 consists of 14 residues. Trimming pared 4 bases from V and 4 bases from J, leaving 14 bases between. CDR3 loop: CASSYPGPSYEQYF. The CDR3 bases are TGTGCCAGCAGCTACCCGGGACCGAGTTACGAGCAGTACTTC.

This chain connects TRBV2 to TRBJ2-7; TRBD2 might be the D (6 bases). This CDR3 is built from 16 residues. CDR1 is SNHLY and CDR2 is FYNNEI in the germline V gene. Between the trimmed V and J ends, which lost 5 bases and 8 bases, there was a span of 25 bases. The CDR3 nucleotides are TGTGCCAGCAGTTCCGGGGGACGCAGTATTTCTCTCAAGCAGTACTTC. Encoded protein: CASSSGGRSISLKQYF.

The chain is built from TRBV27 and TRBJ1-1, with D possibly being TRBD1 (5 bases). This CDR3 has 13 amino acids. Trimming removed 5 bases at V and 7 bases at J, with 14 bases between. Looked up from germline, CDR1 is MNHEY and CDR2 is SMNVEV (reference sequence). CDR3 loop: CASSLGDQLEAFF. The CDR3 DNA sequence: TGTGCCAGCAGTCTAGGGGACCAGCTTGAAGCTTTCTTT.